This paragraph reports one T cell receptor (beta chain). What it binds is unknown. Germline CDR1 and CDR2: GTSNPN and SVGIG (reference sequence). V was cut by 3 bases and J by 0 bases, with 14 bases left in between. The CDR3 runs 15 residues. This sample is part of a study of T cell responses to AZD1222 COVID-19 vaccine. General study findings and limits: There were vaccine-associated CD4 TCRs across spike, dominant at 160-218 and 743-854. There were mostly white British donors and more females than males, and clonal diversity was possibly underestimated.

Assay used: immunoSEQ multiplex PCR; TCRdb lists only in-frame clones, some missing. The sample carries some 200,000 clones, around 94% recorded once. V gene TRBV30 combines with J gene TRBJ1-1; D uncertain. Sequenced here: peripheral blood, sampled 28 days after the second dose of the MenACWY control vaccine. The clonotype comes from an adult who received the MenACWY meningococcal vaccine as a control. CDR3 in amino acids: CAWRTTGIMNTEAFF. Written as DNA, the CDR3 is TGTGCCTGGAGGACAACTGGGATTATGAACACTGAAGCTTTCTTT.